The rows below give T cell receptor beta chains drawn from one sample of a study of glioma-infiltrating T cells after dendritic cell vaccination. Profiling relied on immunoSEQ multiplex PCR, and the TCRdb table lists in-frame clones only, not all of them. Here the sample spans roughly 68,000 clones, 82% being singletons. Sequences were derived from blood, sampled before dendritic cell vaccination. Receptor source: a human donor with glioblastoma. Each CDR3 is given with its conserved first and last residue. Fields, in order: J gene, V gene, D gene, clone size, CDR3 protein, CDR3 DNA. A D gene is named only where the DNA matches it firmly. Only some rows state a clone size, as once, few, many or a class for expanded clones.

TRBJ2-7 TRBV2 TRBD1 . CASSRQGFVGEQYF TGTGCCAGCAGCCGACAGGGATTTGTTGGCGAGCAGTACTTC
TRBJ2-5 TRBV19 TRBD2 . CASSGGTSGMGETQYF TGTGCCAGTAGTGGGGGGACTAGTGGGATGGGAGAGACCCAGTACTTC
TRBJ1-6 TRBV7-9 TRBD1 once CASSRRGEDSPLHF TGTGCCAGCAGCCGCAGGGGGGAGGATTCACCCCTCCACTTT
TRBJ1-2 TRBV10-3 . . CAISESAVNRLNYGYTF TGTGCCATCAGTGAGTCGGCGGTTAACAGGCTTAACTATGGCTACACCTTC
TRBJ2-1 TRBV5-1 TRBD2 . CASTPFGREVNNEQFF TGCGCCAGCACCCCTTTCGGGAGGGAGGTCAACAATGAGCAGTTCTTC
TRBJ1-2 TRBV27 . . CASSKVGGPYGYTF TGTGCCAGCAGCAAGGTTGGAGGGCCCTATGGCTACACCTTC
TRBJ2-7 TRBV29-1 . few CSVAGQSHLDEQYF TGCAGCGTTGCAGGCCAGTCCCACCTTGACGAGCAGTACTTC
TRBJ2-4 TRBV29-1 . . CSVASFAKNIQYF TGCAGCGTTGCTTCGTTCGCCAAAAACATTCAGTACTTC
TRBJ2-2 TRBV29-1 TRBD1 . CSVDLDRTNTGELFF TGCAGCGTTGATCTGGACAGGACGAACACCGGGGAGCTGTTTTTT
TRBJ2-7 TRBV5-1 TRBD2 . CASSFVAGEGYEQYF TGCGCCAGCAGCTTCGTAGCGGGGGAGGGCTACGAGCAGTACTTC
TRBJ2-4 TRBV28 TRBD1 . CASSNRDRELAKNIQYF TGTGCCAGCAGTAACCGGGACAGGGAACTAGCCAAAAACATTCAGTACTTC
TRBJ2-1 TRBV11-2 TRBD1 once CASSLGTGGEQFF TGTGCCAGCAGCTTAGGGACAGGGGGTGAGCAGTTCTTC
TRBJ1-6 TRBV11-1 . . CASSQDSFDSPLHF TGTGCCAGCAGCCAAGACAGTTTTGACTCACCCCTCCACTTT
TRBJ2-5 TRBV5-1 . . CASRPPLGDQETQYF TGCGCCAGCAGGCCCCCCTTAGGGGACCAAGAGACCCAGTACTTC
TRBJ2-1 TRBV5-8 TRBD2 . CASSLKLAVNEQFF TGTGCCAGCAGCTTGAAGCTAGCGGTGAATGAGCAGTTCTTC
TRBJ2-5 TRBV5-4 . . CASSYDPPGEQYF TGTGCCAGCAGCTACGACCCCCCGGGGGAGCAGTACTTC
TRBJ1-5 TRBV23-1 TRBD1 . CASIPRQGQESNQPQHF TGCGCCAGCATTCCACGGCAGGGACAGGAGAGCAATCAGCCCCAGCATTTT
TRBJ1-2 TRBV10-3 TRBD1 . CAISENDRVHGYTF TGTGCCATCAGTGAGAACGACAGGGTGCATGGCTACACCTTC
TRBJ2-1 TRBV18 . . CASSPELARGKNDNEQFF TGTGCCAGCTCACCAGAGTTAGCCCGGGGGAAGAACGACAATGAGCAGTTCTTC
TRBJ2-1 TRBV5-1 TRBD2 . CASTVLPGLALDEQFF TGCGCCAGCACCGTACTACCGGGACTAGCCTTGGATGAGCAGTTCTTC
TRBJ2-7 TRBV7-5 . once CARRWVPGCSYEQYF TGTGCCAGAAGATGGGTCCCGGGGTGCTCCTACGAGCAGTACTTC
TRBJ2-7 TRBV6-6 . . CASTLGQGTYEQYF TGTGCCAGCACCCTGGGGCAGGGAACTTACGAGCAGTACTTC
TRBJ1-5 TRBV6-1 . once CASSEVTVSNQPQHF TGTGCCAGCAGTGAAGTAACAGTTAGCAATCAGCCCCAGCATTTT
TRBJ1-1 TRBV19 . . CASSINSNTEAFF TGTGCCAGTAGTATTAATTCGAACACTGAAGCTTTCTTT
TRBJ2-5 TRBV7-7 TRBD1 . CASSLGGQGIDETQYF TGTGCTAGCAGCTTAGGGGGACAGGGTATCGACGAGACCCAGTACTTC
TRBJ2-1 TRBV10-3 TRBD2 . CAISGNSGGAYNEQFF TGTGCCATCAGTGGGAATAGCGGGGGCGCGTACAATGAGCAGTTCTTC
TRBJ2-7 TRBV6-1 . . CASSEGAEQYF TGTGCCAGCAGTGAAGGGGCTGAGCAGTACTTC
TRBJ2-5 TRBV7-7 TRBD2 . CASSLRAGPRETQYF TGTGCTAGCAGCTTACGAGCGGGGCCGAGGGAGACCCAGTACTTC
TRBJ1-2 TRBV28 . . CASSLAASYGYTF TGTGCCAGCAGTTTGGCGGCGAGCTATGGCTACACCTTC
TRBJ2-1 TRBV7-2 . once CASGEAFSSYNEQFF TGTGCCAGCGGGGAGGCATTTAGCTCCTACAATGAGCAGTTCTTC
TRBJ1-2 TRBV28 . once CASSSPPTGNYGYTF TGTGCCAGCAGTTCGCCCCCCACAGGGAACTATGGCTACACCTTC
TRBJ1-2 TRBV7-6 TRBD1 . CAGGPGTGGHYGYTF TGTGCCGGAGGACCCGGGACAGGGGGCCACTATGGCTACACCTTC
TRBJ2-1 TRBV4-2 TRBD2 . CASSSSGTSGFNEQFF TGTGCCAGCAGCTCCTCCGGGACTAGCGGGTTTAATGAGCAGTTCTTC
TRBJ2-7 TRBV6-5 . . CASRRGSDYEQYF TGTGCCTCCCGGCGGGGCAGCGACTACGAGCAGTACTTC
TRBJ2-7 TRBV7-2 . . CASSPGQTYEQYF TGTGCCAGCAGTCCTGGACAGACCTACGAGCAGTACTTC
TRBJ1-1 TRBV15 TRBD1 few CATSTGGTEAFF TGTGCCACCAGCACAGGGGGCACTGAAGCTTTCTTT
TRBJ2-5 TRBV4-2 TRBD1 . CASSQPDRATQYF TGTGCCAGCAGCCAACCGGACAGGGCGACCCAGTACTTC
TRBJ1-2 TRBV6-1 . . CASSEENGTGFISRRRGYTF TGTGCCAGCAGTGAAGAAAACGGAACAGGATTCATTTCTCGTAGGCGTGGCTACACCTTC
TRBJ2-1 TRBV9 . . CASSPSAGAGEQFF TGTGCCAGCAGCCCGAGCGCGGGGGCGGGTGAGCAGTTCTTC
TRBJ2-7 TRBV28 TRBD2 . CASSKGLAGATFPSEQYF TGTGCCAGCAGTAAAGGACTAGCGGGCGCCACGTTCCCCTCCGAGCAGTACTTC
TRBJ1-3 TRBV19 . . CASSTSGYSGNTIYF TGTGCCAGTAGTACCTCAGGGTACTCTGGAAACACCATATATTTT
TRBJ1-5 TRBV25-1 . once CASSPRAGGADQPQHF TGTGCCAGCAGTCCACGTGCGGGAGGTGCCGATCAGCCCCAGCATTTT
TRBJ1-3 TRBV18 TRBD1 . CASSYDRAGNTIYF TGTGCCAGCTCATACGACAGGGCTGGAAACACCATATATTTT
TRBJ1-1 TRBV7-9 . once CASSLGGPGQNTEAFF TGTGCCAGCAGCTTAGGGGGGCCAGGGCAGAACACTGAAGCTTTCTTT
TRBJ2-3 TRBV5-1 . . CASRDTGNTDTQYF TGCGCCAGCAGGGACACAGGGAACACAGATACGCAGTATTTT
TRBJ1-2 TRBV6-1 TRBD1 . CASRPGQGGYGYTF TGTGCCAGCAGGCCCGGGCAGGGGGGCTATGGCTACACCTTC
TRBJ1-1 TRBV5-1 . . CASSLGHPNTEAFF TGCGCCAGCAGCTTGGGACACCCGAACACTGAAGCTTTCTTT
TRBJ1-1 TRBV6-5 . . CASRMTVNTEAFF TGTGCCAGCAGGATGACAGTGAACACTGAAGCTTTCTTT
TRBJ2-3 TRBV30 TRBD1 . CAWSKGTDIGWDTQYF TGTGCCTGGAGTAAAGGGACAGATATCGGGTGGGATACGCAGTATTTT
TRBJ2-5 TRBV5-1 . . CASSLRSDTETQYF TGCGCCAGCAGCTTGCGCTCAGACACTGAGACCCAGTACTTC
TRBJ2-3 TRBV7-9 TRBD2 few CATSLRGGRTDTQYF TGTGCCACATCACTCCGCGGGGGGCGCACAGATACGCAGTATTTT
TRBJ1-2 TRBV2 . . CASKETGWSYGYTF TGTGCCAGCAAAGAAACAGGGTGGAGCTATGGCTACACCTTC
TRBJ1-1 TRBV19 . . CASSIVQNTEAFF TGTGCCAGTAGTATAGTACAGAACACTGAAGCTTTCTTT
TRBJ1-3 TRBV19 TRBD1 . CASRNRGTGNTIYF TGTGCCAGTAGGAACAGGGGTACGGGAAACACCATATATTTT